This passage covers 25 T cell receptor beta chains from one sample sequenced in a study of blood T cell repertoires in COVID-19. The assay was immunoSEQ multiplex PCR, and TCRdb's table has in-frame clones only and misses some. Of some 16,000 clones in the sample, 75% to 90% are singletons; the top ten hold 35%. Sequenced: peripheral blood. The receptors shown here come from a man in his 70s in a cohort sampled during active COVID-19.

This clone was seen only once. The chain uses TRBV11-2 and TRBJ2-3; possible D gene TRBD2, 5 bases. The germline CDR1 and CDR2 sequences are SGHAT and FQNNGV. This CDR3 spans 17 amino acids. Trimming removed 1 base from V and 0 bases from J, with 14 bases in between. The CDR3 DNA follows: TGTGCCAGCAGCTTAGCTCGGCTAGCACTAAGCACAGATACGCAGTATTTT. This codes for CASSLARLALSTDTQYF.

This clone was counted once. The chain joins TRBV7-9 to TRBJ1-4; D perhaps matches TRBD1 (6 bases). CDR1 is SEHNR and CDR2 is FQNEAQ in the germline V gene (reference sequence). Trimming cost V 5 bases and J 4 bases, with 11 bases left between them. The CDR3 spans 14 residues. As DNA, the CDR3 is TGTGCCAGCAGCCCGGACAGTAATAATGAAAAACTGTTTTTT. Translated, it gives CASSPDSNNEKLFF.

The chain combines TRBV4-2 with TRBJ2-1; 9 bases align to TRBD2. There are 15 residues in the CDR3. CDR1 is LGHNA and CDR2 is YNFKEQ in the germline V gene. Losses at the gene ends were 0 bases for V and 9 bases for J; bases not matched to a gene: 6. The CDR3 here is CASSQDAGGPGEQFF. The CDR3 DNA is TGTGCCAGCAGCCAAGATGCGGGAGGGCCGGGTGAGCAGTTCTTC.

This clone appeared a single time. The chain uses TRBV5-1 and TRBJ2-1; 7 bases map to TRBD2. V was clipped by 0 bases and J by 0 bases; unmatched bases: 9. CDR1 SGHRS and CDR2 YFSETQ come from the germline V gene. The CDR3 has 18 amino acids. Written as DNA, the CDR3 is TGCGCCAGCAGCTTGGAGCCAGCGGGGCTCAGCTCCTACAATGAGCAGTTCTTC. Its translation is CASSLEPAGLSSYNEQFF.

This chain connects TRBV19 to TRBJ1-2; D unresolved. Germline V gene data show CDR1 as LNHDA and CDR2 as SQIVND (reference sequence). CDR3 length equals 13 residues. V lost 6 bases to trimming and J lost 2 bases, with 10 bases between them. The CDR3 nucleotides are TGTGCCAGTAGCTATCAAGCGAACTATGGCTACACCTTC. It translates to CASSYQANYGYTF. Filled out from reference TRBV19 and TRBJ1-2, the complete variable domain reads DGGITQSPKYLFRKEGQNVTLSCEQNLNHDAMYWYRQDPGQGLRLIYYSQIVNDFQKGDIAEGYSVSREKKESFPLTVTSAQKNPTAFYLCASSYQANYGYTFGSGTRLTVV.

The chain has TRBV30 and TRBJ2-7; 9 bases are shared with TRBD1. CDR3 length equals 13 residues. Germline trimming cut 4 bases from V and 6 bases from J; bases unmatched to any gene: 7. Germline CDR1 and CDR2: GTSNPN and SVGIG (reference sequence). The CDR3 here is CAWTGTGKSEQYF. CDR3 nucleotides: TGTGCCTGGACCGGGACAGGGAAGAGCGAGCAGTACTTC.

V is TRBV30 and J is TRBJ2-7; D gene ambiguous. Trimming took off 4 bases at V and 2 bases at J, with 12 bases between the two ends. The CDR3 has 13 residues. Germline V gene data show CDR1 as GTSNPN and CDR2 as SVGIG (reference sequence). The chain's CDR3 is CAWKEARTYEQYF. The CDR3 DNA is TGTGCCTGGAAAGAGGCTCGAACCTACGAGCAGTACTTC.

Only a few counts were recorded for this clone. The chain couples TRBV7-8 to TRBJ2-3, with a tentative D call TRBD1 (5 bases). The CDR3 has 14 amino acids. Germline CDR1 and CDR2: SGHVS and FQNEAQ. Deletions cut 3 bases from V and 4 bases from J, with 11 bases between. This CDR3 reads CASSFQGGADTQYF. The CDR3, as DNA: TGTGCCAGCAGCTTTCAGGGCGGTGCAGATACGCAGTATTTT.

The V and J genes are TRBV28 and TRBJ2-1, with a possible D match to TRBD2 (5 bases). This CDR3 has 14 amino acids. V was cut by 10 bases and J by 0 bases, with 13 bases left in between. From germline, CDR1 is MDHEN and CDR2 SYDVKM. CDR3 region: CATLDSSSYNEQFF. Written as DNA, the CDR3 is TGTGCCACCCTGGACTCGAGCTCCTACAATGAGCAGTTCTTC.

The chain carries TRBV3-1 (or the pseudogene TRBV3-2) and TRBJ2-1; tentatively, D is TRBD1 (6 bases). This CDR3 has 15 amino acids. Trimming took 4 bases from V and 5 from J, leaving 15 bases between them. Germline V lookup: CDR1 LGHDT, CDR2 YNNKEL (reference sequence). CDR3 bases: TGTGCCAGCAGCCCCTCGACAGGTTCCCACAATGAGCAGTTCTTC. Its protein is CASSPSTGSHNEQFF.

The V call is TRBV19, the J call TRBJ2-6; weak D call: TRBD1 (6 bases). Germline CDR1 reads LNHDA; CDR2 reads SQIVND (reference sequence). Trimming pared 7 bases from V and 5 bases from J, leaving 15 bases between. This CDR3 region has 15 residues. The CDR3 loop is CASTQGLDRANVLTF. The CDR3 nucleotides read TGTGCCAGTACACAGGGCCTCGATCGGGCCAACGTCCTGACTTTC.

The chain carries TRBV6-5 and TRBJ2-1; TRBD2 agrees at 12 bases. CDR3 length: 16 residues. Losses at the gene ends were 2 bases for V and 8 bases for J; bases not matched to a gene: 7. CDR1 is MNHEY and CDR2 is SVGAGI in the germline V gene. CDR3 amino acids: CASSYKPSGRADEQFF. In nucleotides, the CDR3 is TGTGCCAGCAGTTACAAACCTAGCGGGAGGGCCGATGAGCAGTTCTTC.

The chain recombines TRBV9 with TRBJ2-1; 14 positions agree with TRBD2. The V gene end was trimmed by 3 bases and the J gene end by 7 bases; junction bases not matched to a gene: 6. The CDR3 runs 16 residues. Germline V lookup: CDR1 SGDLS, CDR2 YYNGEE. Here the CDR3 reads CASSEGLAGVWNEQFF. The DNA of the CDR3 is TGTGCCAGCAGCGAGGGACTAGCGGGAGTCTGGAATGAGCAGTTCTTC.

The chain combines TRBV2 with TRBJ2-7; the D gene is possibly TRBD1 (7 bases). This CDR3 spans 14 amino acids. From germline, CDR1 is SNHLY and CDR2 FYNNEI. V gave up 10 bases and J gave up 1 base, with 17 bases separating them. The CDR3 spells CAIRGRTFSYEQYF. The CDR3 region has the DNA TGTGCCATCAGGGGGAGGACTTTTTCCTACGAGCAGTACTTC.

The gene calls are TRBV7-9 and TRBJ2-7; D unclear. Trimming took 1 base from V and 0 from J, leaving 10 bases between them. Germline CDR1 is SEHNR and CDR2 is FQNEAQ (reference sequence). The CDR3 loop spans 15 amino acids. CDR3: CASSLGYSSSYEQYF. The CDR3 coding sequence is TGTGCCAGCAGCTTAGGCTACAGTAGCTCCTACGAGCAGTACTTC.

This sequence joins TRBV27 and TRBJ2-6; D ambiguous. The CDR3 runs to 13 residues. Germline V gives CDR1 MNHEY, CDR2 SMNVEV (reference sequence). Trimming took 5 bases from V and 0 from J, leaving 2 bases between them. The CDR3 is CASSLSGANVLTF. Here the CDR3 DNA reads TGTGCCAGCAGTCTCTCTGGGGCCAACGTCCTGACTTTC.

This sequence joins TRBV28 and TRBJ2-7; 11 bases line up with TRBD2. CDR1 is MDHEN and CDR2 is SYDVKM in the germline V gene. This CDR3 has 15 amino acids. J gave up 0 bases and V 6 bases, and 4 bases lay outside the gene matches. The CDR3 DNA is TGTGCCAGCAGCATAGGGACTAGCGGCTCCTACGAGCAGTACTTC. Its protein product is CASSIGTSGSYEQYF.

The J gene is TRBJ2-7, the V gene TRBV5-7; a possible D gene is TRBD1 (6 bases). TRBV5-7 is noted as an ORF with a role that remains uncertain. The CDR3 is 13 residues long. V lost 3 bases, J lost 5 bases, and 12 bases lay in between. The CDR3 region is CASSSLTGNEQYF. In nucleotides, the CDR3 is TGTGCCAGCAGCTCTCTAACAGGGAACGAGCAGTACTTC.

The chain is built from TRBV7-2 and TRBJ2-3; 10 positions match TRBD2. V lost 0 bases, J lost 3 bases, and 3 bases stayed unmatched. This CDR3 contains 16 residues. The germline gives CDR1 SGHTA, CDR2 FQGNSA. The CDR3 loop is CASSLALAGRTDTQYF. CDR3 coding DNA: TGTGCCAGCAGCTTAGCACTAGCGGGACGAACAGATACGCAGTATTTT.

This clone was found a few times. The V call is TRBV7-8, the J call TRBJ1-1; TRBD1 aligns across 11 bases. The V gene end was trimmed by 4 bases and the J gene end by 0 bases; junction bases not matched to a gene: 13. Germline V gives CDR1 SGHVS, CDR2 FQNEAQ. The CDR3 runs to 19 residues. CDR3 coding DNA: TGTGCCAGCAGCTCAACTTATCCGGGACAGGGGGTTTTGAACACTGAAGCTTTCTTT. It specifies CASSSTYPGQGVLNTEAFF. Combining the CDR3 with reference TRBV7-8 and TRBJ1-1 gives the whole variable domain GAGVSQSPRYKVAKRGQDVALRCDPISGHVSLFWYQQALGQGPEFLTYFQNEAQLDKSGLPSDRFFAERPEGSVSTLKIQRTQQEDSAVYLCASSSTYPGQGVLNTEAFFGQGTRLTVV.

This chain connects TRBV5-5 to TRBJ2-7; D may be TRBD2 (5 bases). The V gene lost 4 bases and the J gene lost 6 bases, with 29 bases spanning the gap. Germline V CDR1 and CDR2: SGHKS, YYEKEE (reference sequence). This CDR3 is built from 18 residues. CDR3 amino acids: CASSPAGSFLELVSEQYF. The CDR3 bases are TGTGCCAGCAGCCCAGCTGGGTCGTTTCTCGAACTAGTGAGCGAGCAGTACTTC.

V and J are TRBV11-2 and TRBJ2-7, with 13 bases that match TRBD2. V lost 4 bases to trimming and J lost 5 bases; unmatched junction nucleotides: 8. Germline assignment: CDR1 SGHAT and CDR2 FQNNGV. CDR3 length: 16 amino acids. CDR3 nucleotides: TGTGCCAGCAGCTCCCTTGGACTAGCGGGAGCTCACGAGCAGTACTTC. This sequence encodes CASSSLGLAGAHEQYF. Supplemented by reference TRBV11-2 and TRBJ2-7, the full variable domain reads EAGVAQSPRYKIIEKRQSVAFWCNPISGHATLYWYQQILGQGPKLLIQFQNNGVVDDSQLPKDRFSAERLKGVDSTLKIQPAKLEDSAVYLCASSSLGLAGAHEQYFGPGTRLTVT.

The V call is TRBV6-5, the J call TRBJ1-2; 7 nucleotides align to TRBD1. V dropped 2 bases and J dropped 3; count of bases not matched to a gene: 9. Germline CDR1 is MNHEY and CDR2 is SVGAGI. CDR3 length equals 16 residues. Here the CDR3 reads CASSYGVSGGDYGYTF. The CDR3 nucleotides are TGTGCCAGCAGTTACGGGGTTTCAGGGGGTGACTATGGCTACACCTTC.

This clone has more than one count but fewer than ten. The V call is TRBV13, the J call TRBJ1-4; D call uncertain. Germline V lookup: CDR1 PRHDT, CDR2 FYEKMQ (reference sequence). Trimming removed 5 bases at V and 0 bases at J, with 7 bases between. This CDR3 is built from 14 residues. The CDR3 nucleotides read TGTGCCAGCAGCCGGTATGCAACTAATGAAAAACTGTTTTTT. Its translation: CASSRYATNEKLFF.

CDR3 sequence: CASIGQGNEKLFF. The CDR3 DNA reads as TGTGCCAGCATAGGACAGGGGAATGAAAAACTGTTTTTT. The chain links TRBV2 to TRBJ1-4, with TRBD1 matching 9 bases. This CDR3 is built from 13 residues. Losses at the gene ends were 7 bases for V and 5 bases for J; bases not matched to a gene: 2. Germline CDR1 is SNHLY and CDR2 is FYNNEI.